This is a list of T cell receptor beta chains from one sample in a study of blood T cell repertoires in COVID-19. The assay was immunoSEQ multiplex PCR, and TCRdb's table has in-frame clones only and misses some. Counted here are about 480,000 clones, nearly 90% occurring once; the ten biggest clones make up about 1%. The sequencing sample was made of peripheral blood. These receptors came from a man aged 18 to 30 with COVID-19, enrolled during active disease. Both conserved end residues are part of each CDR3. Each record gives: clone size, D gene, J gene, V gene, CDR3 DNA, CDR3 protein. A D gene is named only where the DNA matches it firmly. Clone size is shown for a subset of rows, as once, few, many or a class of expanded clone.

.	.	TRBJ1-2	TRBV4-1	TGCGCCAGCAGCCAAGACTCGCGGGTTGGCTATGGCTACACCTTC	CASSQDSRVGYGYTF
.	.	TRBJ1-6	TRBV5-1	TGCGCCAGCAGGCCAAACATGGGCCCTAATTCACCCCTCCACTTT	CASRPNMGPNSPLHF
.	.	TRBJ2-1	TRBV14	TGTGCCAGCAGCCGGGGTCAGGGGAACAATGAGCAGTTCTTC	CASSRGQGNNEQFF
.	.	TRBJ2-7	TRBV11-2	TGTGCCAGCAGCCCCACAGGGTCCTACGAGCAGTACTTC	CASSPTGSYEQYF
.	.	TRBJ2-5	TRBV5-6	TGTGCCAGCAGCTTGCCCGGGCTAGCACCGGGGACCCAGTACTTC	CASSLPGLAPGTQYF
.	.	TRBJ1-5	TRBV7-8	TGTGCCAGCAGCGACCGGACACGGTTTAGCAATCAGCCCCAGCATTTT	CASSDRTRFSNQPQHF
many	.	TRBJ2-1	TRBV7-9	TGTGCCAGCAGCCCGATTCTAAGAGCGTATGGACAGAAAGAGCAGTTCTTC	CASSPILRAYGQKEQFF
.	TRBD2	TRBJ2-7	TRBV5-1	TGCGCCAGCACCGGGACTAGCGGGAGCTTGGGCTCCTACGAGCAGTACTTC	CASTGTSGSLGSYEQYF
.	.	TRBJ2-1	TRBV12-3/TRBV12-4	TGTGCCAGCAGCCCCGGTCGGGATGAGCAGTTCTTC	CASSPGRDEQFF
.	TRBD1	TRBJ2-7	TRBV5-4	TGTGCCAGCAGCCCAAGGACAGGGGGCGGAGGCGAGCAGTACTTC	CASSPRTGGGGEQYF
.	.	TRBJ1-2	TRBV3-1/TRBV3-2	TGTGCCAGCAGCCAAGGGGGGGATCGCGGCTACACCTTC	CASSQGGDRGYTF
.	.	TRBJ2-4	TRBV18	TGTGCCAGCTCACCGATGCCAGGTATCAAAAACATTCAGTACTTC	CASSPMPGIKNIQYF
.	TRBD2	TRBJ2-2	TRBV11-3	TGTGCCAGCAAAGTAGCGGGAGTATCGTTTGGCACCGGGGAGCTGTTTTTT	CASKVAGVSFGTGELFF
.	TRBD2	TRBJ2-3	TRBV7-9	TGTGCCAGCACCTCAGCGGGGTTGGGAGATACGCAGTATTTT	CASTSAGLGDTQYF
.	TRBD1	TRBJ2-2	TRBV30	TGTGCCTGGAACCGGGACAGGGGGTATGGGGAGCTGTTTTTT	CAWNRDRGYGELFF
.	TRBD2	TRBJ2-3	TRBV9	TGTGCCAGCAGCGTAGGACTAGCGGGAGGGCGACGGGGTGTAGATACGCAGTATTTT	CASSVGLAGGRRGVDTQYF
.	TRBD1	TRBJ2-1	TRBV2	TGTGCCAGCAGGGGGACAGGCAACAATGAGCAGTTCTTC	CASRGTGNNEQFF
.	.	TRBJ1-4	TRBV5-1	TGCGCCAGCAGCTCCCGGGGGACTAATGAAAAACTGTTTTTT	CASSSRGTNEKLFF
.	TRBD1	TRBJ1-2	TRBV5-4	TGTGCCAGCAGCCCACAGGGGGGACGTGGCTACACCTTC	CASSPQGGRGYTF
.	TRBD1	TRBJ2-7	TRBV18	TGTGCCAGCTCACCACCGAAGGACAGGGTCTACGAGCAGTACTTC	CASSPPKDRVYEQYF
.	TRBD2	TRBJ2-1	TRBV15	TGTGCCACCAGCAGAGCCGGGAGGGATGACAATGAGCAGTTCTTC	CATSRAGRDDNEQFF
once	.	TRBJ2-1	TRBV11-2	TGTGCCAGCAGCTTAGACAGGGTGGGCAATGAGCAGTTCTTC	CASSLDRVGNEQFF
.	TRBD2	TRBJ2-7	TRBV9	TGTGCCAGCAGCCCTCGAGGGGAGGGGTACTACGAGCAGTACTTC	CASSPRGEGYYEQYF
.	TRBD2	TRBJ2-3	TRBV10-2	TGCGCCAGCGGCGGACTACTGGTTGAGCCTAGCGGGGTCGCAGATACGCAGTATTTT	CASGGLLVEPSGVADTQYF
.	.	TRBJ1-1	TRBV10-2	TGCGCCAGCAGTACCCCTCAGGGTGGAAACACTGAAGCTTTCTTT	CASSTPQGGNTEAFF
.	TRBD2	TRBJ2-1	TRBV28	TGTGCCAGCAGTTCGCGACTAGCGGGGTGGAATGAGCAGTTCTTC	CASSSRLAGWNEQFF
.	.	TRBJ1-4	TRBV7-9	TGTGCCAGCAGCGAAGGAGTTGGGGCCAGTCGTGAAAAACTGTTTTTT	CASSEGVGASREKLFF
many	.	TRBJ2-7	TRBV12-5	TGTGCTAGTGGTTTACTTTCTGGCAGAACTAAAACCCCCTACGAGCAGTACTTC	CASGLLSGRTKTPYEQYF
.	TRBD1	TRBJ2-3	TRBV11-2	TGTGCCAGCAGCTTCCGGGACAGGGGAGATACGCAGTATTTT	CASSFRDRGDTQYF
once	.	TRBJ2-2	TRBV30	TGTGCCTGGAGGAGGGGGAGTCCGAACACCGGGGAGCTGTTTTTT	CAWRRGSPNTGELFF
.	TRBD1	TRBJ1-6	TRBV2	TGTGCCAGCATCCCCCGGGACAGCTATAATTCACCCCTCCACTTT	CASIPRDSYNSPLHF
.	.	TRBJ1-1	TRBV6-5	TGTGCCAGCAGGCCCACTGGGAGAGATGAAGCTTTCTTT	CASRPTGRDEAFF
few	TRBD1	TRBJ1-2	TRBV6-1	TGTGCCAGCAGTGAGTTGGGACAGGGAGTAAACTATGGCTACACCTTC	CASSELGQGVNYGYTF
.	.	TRBJ1-2	TRBV16	TGTGCCAGCAGCCAATCCCGAGGGCTCTATGGCTACACCTTC	CASSQSRGLYGYTF
.	.	TRBJ2-5	TRBV5-6	TGTGCCAGCAGCACTCCTTTAGCGAGCCAAGAGACCCAGTACTTC	CASSTPLASQETQYF
.	TRBD1	TRBJ2-7	TRBV11-3	TGTGCCAGCAGCCAAACCACCCGGGACAGGAACGAGCAGTACTTC	CASSQTTRDRNEQYF
.	TRBD2	TRBJ2-7	TRBV5-4	TGTGCCAGCAGCTTGGGTGGACTAGCGGTGGGATACGAGCAGTACTTC	CASSLGGLAVGYEQYF